The 17 T cell receptor beta chains below come from one sample, sequenced in a study of cytomegalovirus exposure and HLA in healthy donors. Libraries were prepared by immunoSEQ multiplex PCR; TCRdb keeps only in-frame clonotypes and omits some of them. In the table there are 200,000 or so clones, around 80% of which are singletons. The sample taken for sequencing was PBMCs. These receptors all come from a woman between 25 and 40 years old in good health and CMV-seropositive.

The chain uses TRBV29-1 and TRBJ2-7, with a weak D call TRBD2 (6 bases). Germline-derived CDR1 and CDR2 are SQVTM and ANQGSEA. V was cut by 5 bases and J by 1 base, with 12 bases left in between. The CDR3 is 13 amino acids. CDR3 sequence reads: CSVSSGESYEQYF. CDR3 nucleotides: TGCAGCGTTTCATCGGGGGAATCCTACGAGCAGTACTTC.

Of note for this clone: Compared with germline, one end of the junction differs, possibly owing to a read error. V usage is TRBV7-7 and J usage is TRBJ2-1; D is undetermined. This CDR3 is 13 amino acids long. Germline CDR1 and CDR2: SSHAT and FNYEAQ (reference sequence). CDR3 sequence: CASSRDLHNEQFF. Written as DNA, the CDR3 is TGTGCTAGCAGCCGAGATCTTCACAATGAGCAGTTCTTC.

The chain is built from TRBV28 and TRBJ2-7; TRBD2 matches 11 bases. J gave up 4 bases and V 4 bases, and 3 bases lay outside the gene matches. CDR1 is MDHEN, CDR2 SYDVKM, per germline. The CDR3 extends over 14 amino acids. CDR3 bases: TGTGCCAGCAGTTCGGGGACTAGCGGATACGAGCAGTACTTC. Protein sequence: CASSSGTSGYEQYF.

The chain employs TRBV15 and TRBJ1-2; 7 bases map to TRBD1. This CDR3 region has 15 residues. CDR1 and CDR2 (germline): LNHNV, YYDKDF (reference sequence). Trimming at V came to 4 bases and at J to 0 bases, leaving 5 bases not matched to a gene. The DNA of the CDR3 is TGTGCCACCAGCAAGACAGGGTTCCCTAACTATGGCTACACCTTC. Translating it yields CATSKTGFPNYGYTF.

The chain recombines TRBV6-5 with TRBJ2-3; TRBD1 matches at 10 bases. The V gene end was trimmed by 7 bases and the J gene end by 7 bases; junction bases not matched to a gene: 5. The CDR3 contains 13 residues. Germline V CDR1 and CDR2: MNHEY, SVGAGI. The CDR3 reads CASTGTGVHTQYF. The CDR3 nucleotides read TGTGCCAGCACCGGGACAGGGGTACATACGCAGTATTTT.

This clone was seen only once. This chain connects TRBV5-1 to TRBJ2-5; 8 bases agree with TRBD2. V dropped 4 bases and J dropped 5; count of bases not matched to a gene: 16. The CDR3 runs 17 residues. The germline V gene has CDR1 SGHRS and CDR2 YFSETQ. CDR3 sequence: CASSPLSTGGPRETQYF. Written as DNA, the CDR3 is TGCGCCAGCAGCCCACTGTCAACGGGAGGGCCTCGGGAGACCCAGTACTTC.

The J gene is TRBJ2-7, the V gene TRBV29-1; 14 nucleotides agree with TRBD2. The V segment lost 4 bases and the J segment 4 bases; nucleotides outside the gene matches: 12. The CDR3 length is 17 residues. CDR1 SQVTM and CDR2 ANQGSEA come from the germline V gene. CDR3 sequence (DNA): TGCAGCGTTGGTCCCCCGGTGGGGACTAGCGGGAGATACGAGCAGTACTTC. As protein: CSVGPPVGTSGRYEQYF.

The chain joins TRBV6-5 to TRBJ2-7, with D possibly TRBD1 on 6 matching bases. The germline CDR1 and CDR2 sequences are MNHEY and SVGAGI. The CDR3 covers 13 residues. Trimming shortened V by 5 bases and J by 5 bases, and 13 bases separated the two germline ends. The CDR3 bases are TGTGCCAGCAGTCCCCGGACAGCAAACGAGCAGTACTTC. Amino acid sequence: CASSPRTANEQYF.

The genes are TRBV2 and TRBJ1-2, with unresolved D. V was shortened by 6 bases and J by 0 bases, with 11 bases between the two germline ends. Germline V gene lookup returns CDR1 SNHLY and CDR2 FYNNEI. The length of the CDR3 is 14 residues. This CDR3 is CASRKQQANYGYTF. The CDR3, as DNA: TGTGCCAGCAGAAAACAACAAGCTAACTATGGCTACACCTTC.

The chain couples TRBV13 to TRBJ2-5; D is ambiguous. This CDR3 has 12 residues. V lost 5 bases and J lost 0, with 4 bases in between. The germline V gene encodes CDR1 PRHDT and CDR2 FYEKMQ (reference sequence). CDR3 in amino acids: CASSQNQETQYF. CDR3 DNA sequence: TGTGCCAGCAGCCAGAACCAAGAGACCCAGTACTTC.

CDR3 nucleotide sequence: TGTGCCAGCAGTTTATCGCGGGCAGGGGCGGGCTACACCTTC. Its translation is CASSLSRAGAGYTF. The chain joins TRBV27 to TRBJ1-2; a possible D gene is TRBD1 (6 bases). In germline, CDR1 is MNHEY, CDR2 SMNVEV (reference sequence). CDR3 size: 14 residues. V was clipped by 0 bases and J by 8 bases, with 13 bases between them.

J is TRBJ1-5 and V is TRBV18; the D is unclear. The CDR3 loop spans 15 amino acids. The V and J ends lost 2 bases and 4 bases respectively, with 12 bases between them. The V gene's germline CDR1 is KGHSH and CDR2 LQKENI. In DNA form, the CDR3 reads TGTGCCAGCTCACCAGACATGGCGGGTAATCAGCCCCAGCATTTT. This sequence encodes CASSPDMAGNQPQHF.

V gene TRBV6-5 combines with J gene TRBJ2-1; D is ambiguous. The CDR3 spans 10 residues. CDR1 MNHEY and CDR2 SVGAGI come from the germline V gene. The ends were cut back, 8 bases at V and 4 bases at J, with 3 bases in the middle. CDR3 sequence (DNA): TGTGCCAGCCGGTACAATGAGCAGTTCTTC. It codes for CASRYNEQFF.

The rearrangement joins TRBV7-9 to TRBJ2-5; 11 positions match TRBD1. The V gene end was trimmed by 11 bases and the J gene end by 2 bases; junction bases not matched to a gene: 7. The germline CDR1 and CDR2 sequences are SEHNR and FQNEAQ (reference sequence). The CDR3 totals 14 residues. CDR3 bases: TGTGCCGGAAGGACAGGGGGCGAACAAGAGACCCAGTACTTC. This sequence encodes CAGRTGGEQETQYF.

The rearrangement links TRBV4-2 to TRBJ1-2; 12 bases line up with TRBD1. The V and J ends lost 0 bases and 8 bases, in that order; junction bases with no gene match: 4. Germline assignment: CDR1 LGHNA and CDR2 YNFKEQ. The CDR3 extends over 15 amino acids. CDR3 region: CASSQDGTGGDGYTF. The CDR3 DNA sequence: TGTGCCAGCAGCCAAGACGGGACAGGGGGCGACGGCTACACCTTC.

This chain joins TRBV5-1 and TRBJ2-6; TRBD2 matches 7 bases. The CDR3 totals 16 residues. J gave up 12 bases and V 0 bases, and 12 bases lay outside the gene matches. In germline, CDR1 is SGHRS, CDR2 YFSETQ. The CDR3 reads CASSLGDYLSLGVLTF. In nucleotides, the CDR3 is TGCGCCAGCAGCTTGGGGGACTACCTTTCTCTGGGCGTCCTGACTTTC.

The chain employs TRBV29-1 and TRBJ2-3; D remains unclear. V lost 5 bases to trimming and J lost 1 base, with 7 bases between them. The CDR3 length is 12 residues. CDR1 is SQVTM, CDR2 ANQGSEA, per germline. Here the CDR3 DNA reads TGCAGCGTTATGAGCGGCACAGATACGCAGTATTTT. This codes for CSVMSGTDTQYF.